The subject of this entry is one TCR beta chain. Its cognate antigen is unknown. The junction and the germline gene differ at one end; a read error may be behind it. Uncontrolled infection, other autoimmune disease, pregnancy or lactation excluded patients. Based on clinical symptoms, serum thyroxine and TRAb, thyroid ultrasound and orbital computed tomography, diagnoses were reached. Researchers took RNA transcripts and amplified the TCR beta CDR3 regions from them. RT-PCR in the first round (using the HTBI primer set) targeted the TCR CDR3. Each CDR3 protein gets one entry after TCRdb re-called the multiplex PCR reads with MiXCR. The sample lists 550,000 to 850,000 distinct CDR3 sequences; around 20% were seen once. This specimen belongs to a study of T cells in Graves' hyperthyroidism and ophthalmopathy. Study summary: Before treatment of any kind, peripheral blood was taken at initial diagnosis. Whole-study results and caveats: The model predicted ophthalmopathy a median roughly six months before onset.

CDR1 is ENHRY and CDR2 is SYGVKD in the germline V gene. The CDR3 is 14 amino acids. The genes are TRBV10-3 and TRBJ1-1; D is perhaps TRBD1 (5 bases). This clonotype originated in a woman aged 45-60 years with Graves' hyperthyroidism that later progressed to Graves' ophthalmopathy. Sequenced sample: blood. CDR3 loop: CAVSEGQAAIEAFF. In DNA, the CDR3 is TGTGCCGTCAGTGAGGGGCAGGCCGCCATTGAAGCTTTCTTT.